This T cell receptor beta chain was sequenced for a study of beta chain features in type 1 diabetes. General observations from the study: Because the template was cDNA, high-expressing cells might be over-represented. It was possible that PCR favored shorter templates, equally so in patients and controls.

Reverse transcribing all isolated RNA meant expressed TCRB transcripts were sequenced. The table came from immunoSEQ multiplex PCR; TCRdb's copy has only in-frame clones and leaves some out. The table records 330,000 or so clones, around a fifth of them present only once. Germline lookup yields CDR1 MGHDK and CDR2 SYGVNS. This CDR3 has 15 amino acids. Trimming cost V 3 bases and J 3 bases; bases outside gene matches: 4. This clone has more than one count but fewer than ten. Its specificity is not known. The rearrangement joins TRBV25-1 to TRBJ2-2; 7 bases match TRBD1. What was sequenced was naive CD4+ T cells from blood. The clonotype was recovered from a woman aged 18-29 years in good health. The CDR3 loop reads CASSDPGQYTGELFF. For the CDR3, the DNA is TGTGCCAGCAGTGATCCGGGACAGTACACCGGGGAGCTGTTTTTT. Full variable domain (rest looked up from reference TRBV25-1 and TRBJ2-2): EADIYQTPRYLVIGTGKKITLECSQTMGHDKMYWYQQDPGMELHLIHYSYGVNSTEKGDLSSESTVSRIRTEHFPLTLESARPSHTSQYLCASSDPGQYTGELFFGEGSRLTVL.